These 10 T cell receptor beta chains originate from one sample sequenced in a study of molecular identifiers for immune sequencing clone quantification. Each CDR3 protein is one row after TCRdb ran MiXCR on the PCR reads. The table includes approximately 630,000 distinct CDR3 sequences, 25% detected once. Sequenced: naive CD8+ T cells from blood, with Jurkat cell RNA spiked in. The sample's subset: FACS-sorted CD8+CD4-CCR7+CD45RA+ naive T cells. These receptors originate from a human donor in good health. Some libraries in this study had Jurkat cell RNA spiked in.

The V gene is TRBV29-1, the J gene TRBJ2-2; no reliable D call. Germline V gives CDR1 SQVTM, CDR2 ANQGSEA. The CDR3 is made up of 13 amino acids. Trimming took off 3 bases at V and 1 base at J, with 6 bases between the two ends. CDR3 DNA sequence: TGCAGCGTTGAGCAGGTGAACACCGGGGAGCTGTTTTTT. Encoded protein: CSVEQVNTGELFF.

The table lists this clonotype with many counts. V is TRBV7-8 and J is TRBJ2-1; D is possibly TRBD1 (5 bases). V dropped 0 bases and J dropped 5 bases, with 14 bases sitting between them. Germline CDR1 reads SGHVS; CDR2 reads FQNEAQ. The CDR3 has 16 residues. CDR3 loop: CASSLADRPLNNEQFF. The CDR3 DNA follows: TGTGCCAGCAGCTTAGCCGACAGACCCCTCAACAATGAGCAGTTCTTC.

This clonotype was recorded at least ten times. The rearrangement joins TRBV7-9 to TRBJ2-5; D may match TRBD1 or TRBD2 (6 bases each). The germline V and J ends were trimmed by 5 bases and 2 bases, with 15 bases remaining between them. The V gene's germline CDR1 is SEHNR and CDR2 FQNEAQ (reference sequence). The CDR3 spans 15 residues. The CDR3 here is CASSHLTGRQETQYF. CDR3 nucleotide sequence: TGTGCCAGCAGCCATCTCACAGGGAGGCAAGAGACCCAGTACTTC.

This clonotype was found a few times. The chain recombines TRBV7-9 with TRBJ2-2, with D possibly matching TRBD1 (5 bases). The CDR3 extends over 16 amino acids. V shed 2 bases and J shed 3 bases, with 13 bases lying between them. CDR1 is SEHNR and CDR2 is FQNEAQ in the germline V gene (reference sequence). CDR3 nucleotide sequence: TGTGCCAGCAGCTTACTAGGGGCACGGGACACCGGGGAGCTGTTTTTT. Amino acids: CASSLLGARDTGELFF.

This clonotype has ten or more counts. V is TRBV7-9 and J is TRBJ2-7; D remains ambiguous. This CDR3 spans 12 amino acids. The V and J ends lost 5 bases and 2 bases respectively, with 7 bases between them. CDR1 and CDR2 (germline): SEHNR, FQNEAQ (reference sequence). The CDR3 nucleotides read TGTGCCAGCAGCCTGGATACCTACGAGCAGTACTTC. It yields the protein CASSLDTYEQYF.

Worth noting for this clonotype: Being one base from a much bigger clone, this may be a read error. The genes are TRBV6-2 or TRBV6-3 and TRBJ1-1, with D possibly being TRBD1 (5 bases). CDR1 and CDR2 from the germline V gene are MNHEY and SVGEGT. V shed 8 bases and J shed 4 bases, with 8 bases lying between them. The CDR3 has 11 amino acids. The CDR3 nucleotides read TGTGCCAGCTGCAGGGCCACTGAAGCTTTCTTT. It codes for CASCRATEAFF.

A few counts support this clonotype. The V call is TRBV5-4, the J call TRBJ1-6; 12 nucleotides match TRBD1. The CDR3 consists of 18 residues. V was pared by 4 bases and J by 0 bases, with 5 bases of the junction left unmatched. CDR1 is SGHNT, CDR2 YYREEE, per germline (reference sequence). The CDR3 here is CASSGGQGASSYNSPLHF. Written as DNA, the CDR3 is TGTGCCAGCAGCGGGGGACAGGGGGCGAGCTCCTATAATTCACCCCTCCACTTT.

The chain has TRBV19 and TRBJ1-5; D gene unclear. CDR3 length: 15 residues. Trimming took off 6 bases at V and 3 bases at J, with 15 bases between the two ends. Germline CDR1 reads LNHDA; CDR2 reads SQIVND (reference sequence). CDR3 bases: TGTGCCAGTAGCTTGATCGGGTCCGTCAATCAGCCCCAGCATTTT. It is translated as CASSLIGSVNQPQHF. The full variable domain, completed using reference TRBV19 and TRBJ1-5, is DGGITQSPKYLFRKEGQNVTLSCEQNLNHDAMYWYRQDPGQGLRLIYYSQIVNDFQKGDIAEGYSVSREKKESFPLTVTSAQKNPTAFYLCASSLIGSVNQPQHFGDGTRLSIL.

The chain employs TRBV7-3 and TRBJ2-3, with TRBD2 identical over 9 bases. CDR3 length equals 15 residues. The ends lost 5 bases at V and 7 bases at J; junction bases unmatched: 10. Germline loops: CDR1 SGHTA, CDR2 FQGTGA. CDR3 sequence (DNA): TGTGCCAGCAGCCCTACAGCGGGAGGCAGGAATACGCAGTATTTT. Its translation is CASSPTAGGRNTQYF. Full variable domain (outside the CDR3, taken from reference TRBV7-3 and TRBJ2-3): GAGVSQTPSNKVTEKGKYVELRCDPISGHTALYWYRQSLGQGPEFLIYFQGTGAADDSGLPNDRFFAVRPEGSVSTLKIQRTERGDSAVYLCASSPTAGGRNTQYFGPGTRLTVL.

The rearrangement uses TRBV18 and TRBJ1-1; no firm D call. In germline, CDR1 is KGHSH, CDR2 LQKENI. This CDR3 has 16 residues. Trimming removed 2 bases at V and 0 bases at J, with 13 bases between. DNA of the CDR3: TGTGCCAGCTCACCAAATCATGGAGAGCTGAACACTGAAGCTTTCTTT. This gives the protein CASSPNHGELNTEAFF.